The subject of this entry is one TCR beta chain. No antigen is known for it. Both 60 Vbeta primers and 13 Jbeta primers went into the PCR. Profiled with immunoSEQ multiplex PCR; TCRdb holds only in-frame clones, not every one. This table holds around 84,000 clones, more than 60% found once. This CDR3 is 13 amino acids long. CDR1 and CDR2 (germline): SGHTA, FQGNSA. V was clipped by 10 bases and J by 6 bases; unmatched bases: 6. These data belong to a study of cytomegalovirus exposure and HLA in healthy donors. Study details: Tens of millions of unique TCRs from HLA-typed donors were held in an early release of data. Genotyping showed roughly 76% of 398 donors falling in the Caucasian-associated ancestry cluster.

General study findings and limits: Specificity for CMV antigens was confirmed in vitro for a few of the CMV-associated chains.

The receptor's source is a human donor in good health. The chain uses TRBV7-2 and TRBJ2-1, with TRBD2 identical over 10 bases. Sequencing was carried out using PBMCs. The CDR3 protein is CATGLAVTNEQFF. The DNA of the CDR3 is TGTGCCACCGGACTAGCGGTTACCAATGAGCAGTTCTTC. The full variable domain, with the rest looked up from reference TRBV7-2 and TRBJ2-1, is GAGVSQSPSNKVTEKGKDVELRCDPISGHTALYWYRQSLGQGLEFLIYFQGNSAPDKSGLPSDRFSAERTGGSVSTLTIQRTQQEDSAVYLCATGLAVTNEQFFGPGTRLTVL.